This T cell receptor beta chain emerged from a study of blood T cell repertoires in COVID-19. Measured with immunoSEQ multiplex PCR; TCRdb has only the in-frame clones, and not every one. The sample holds about 230,000 clones; more than 80% are singletons and the top ten take approximately 1.8%. Trimming removed 2 bases from V and 5 bases from J, with 7 bases in between. CDR1 is SEHNR and CDR2 is FQNEAQ in the germline V gene (reference sequence). This CDR3 has 14 residues. V gene TRBV7-9 combines with J gene TRBJ1-6; D unclear. The sequenced sample was PBMCs or T cells enriched from blood (not recorded which). The TCR was taken from a man aged 60 to 69 who had recovered from COVID-19. The CDR3 spells CASSLIQDNSPLHF. The CDR3 nucleotides are TGTGCCAGCAGCTTAATTCAGGATAATTCACCCCTCCACTTT.